This TCR beta chain came from a study of shared clonotypes between healthy human individuals. Using immunoSEQ multiplex PCR, the repertoire was profiled, and TCRdb retains in-frame clones only, with some absent. The data hold about 2.1 million clones, with approximately 94% observed a single time. Naivety among CD8 cells was defined by CD45RO negativity and positive CCR7 selection, thereby excluding terminally differentiated effector memory CD45RA+ cells. Concerning this clone itself: What it recognizes is unknown.

The CDR3 has 14 amino acids. V was clipped by 3 bases and J by 0 bases, with 9 bases between them. Looked up from germline, CDR1 is SQVTM and CDR2 is ANQGSEA. Study results and limitations: Sharing across four donors was highest in naive CD4 (around 5%) and lowest in memory CD8 (approximately 0.4%).

The chain couples TRBV29-1 to TRBJ1-3; D unclear. The TCR was taken from a man between 18 and 29 years old in good health. Some clones in this sample may be carry-over from other donors' samples. Sequencing was carried out using naive CD8+ T cells from PBMCs. The CDR3 region is CSVDLTDSGNTIYF. As DNA, the CDR3 is TGCAGCGTTGACCTGACGGACTCTGGAAACACCATATATTTT.